The 15 T cell receptor beta chains listed next were all sequenced from one sample in a study of technical replicates of blood from several donors. Generated by immunoSEQ multiplex PCR, the TCRdb table keeps only in-frame clones and is missing some. The data show tens of thousands of clones, about 95% seen once. The sample taken for sequencing was PBMCs. The receptors here all came from a human donor in good health. Some clones in this sample may be carry-over from other donors' samples.

The rearrangement joins TRBV19 to TRBJ2-3, with 11 bases identical to TRBD2. V shed 1 base and J 3 bases; nucleotides not matched to a gene: 9. This CDR3 is built from 18 residues. Germline loops: CDR1 LNHDA, CDR2 SQIVND (reference sequence). Here the CDR3 reads CASSIGIAGGRGTDTQYF. CDR3 coding DNA: TGTGCCAGTAGTATAGGAATAGCGGGGGGGCGTGGGACAGATACGCAGTATTTT.

V gene TRBV6-1 combines with J gene TRBJ1-6, with D possibly being TRBD1 (5 bases). The CDR3 consists of 13 residues. CDR1 is MNHNS and CDR2 is SASEGT in the germline V gene. V was trimmed by 8 bases and J by 5 bases, leaving 10 bases between them. The CDR3 region has the DNA TGTGCCAGCCGAGTAGGGGATAATTCACCCCTCCACTTT. It encodes CASRVGDNSPLHF.

The chain couples TRBV4-1 to TRBJ1-1; 7 bases align to TRBD1. J gave up 0 bases and V 4 bases, and 17 bases lay outside the gene matches. The CDR3 has 19 amino acids. Germline V gene sequence: CDR1 MGHRA, CDR2 YSYEKL. The CDR3 here is CASSLTTGAGGRMNTEAFF. The CDR3 coding sequence is TGCGCCAGCAGCCTCACTACCGGAGCAGGGGGACGAATGAACACTGAAGCTTTCTTT.

The chain carries TRBV13 and TRBJ1-1; no reliable D call. The V end lost 5 bases, the J end lost 4 bases, and 11 bases lay between the germline ends. The CDR3 contains 13 residues. Germline V gene lookup returns CDR1 PRHDT and CDR2 FYEKMQ (reference sequence). The CDR3 DNA reads TGTGCCAGCAGCCCCGGGGTGGGCACTGAAGCTTTCTTT. Translation: CASSPGVGTEAFF.

The rearrangement links TRBV11-3 to TRBJ2-2, with TRBD2 identical over 11 bases. The CDR3 sequence is 20 residues long. Trimming removed 5 bases from V and 8 bases from J; junction bases left unmatched: 22. Germline V gene sequence: CDR1 SGHNT, CDR2 YENEEA. The CDR3 is CASSTPRVAGGPWSTGELFF. In nucleotides, the CDR3 is TGTGCCAGCAGCACCCCGCGGGTAGCGGGGGGGCCGTGGTCGACTGGGGAGCTGTTTTTT.

This clone ranks as large (0.1 to 1%). The CDR3 spells CASSLALPRVDEQFF. CDR3 DNA: TGCGCCAGCAGCTTGGCACTCCCGAGGGTCGATGAGCAGTTCTTC. The chain is built from TRBV5-1 and TRBJ2-1, with TRBD2 as a possible D gene (5 bases). V was shortened by 0 bases and J by 8 bases, with 15 bases between the two germline ends. The CDR3 runs 15 residues. Per germline, CDR1 SGHRS and CDR2 YFSETQ. Full variable domain (missing parts from reference TRBV5-1 and TRBJ2-1): KAGVTQTPRYLIKTRGQQVTLSCSPISGHRSVSWYQQTPGQGLQFLFEYFSETQRNKGNFPGRFSGRQFSNSRSEMNVSTLELGDSALYLCASSLALPRVDEQFFGPGTRLTVL.

The chain carries TRBV25-1 and TRBJ2-6, with D unresolved. The CDR3 is made up of 14 amino acids. From germline, CDR1 is MGHDK and CDR2 SYGVNS. V was pared by 4 bases and J by 4 bases, with 8 bases between. The CDR3: CASSGPRGANVLTF. The DNA for the CDR3 is TGTGCCAGCAGTGGCCCCAGGGGGGCCAACGTCCTGACTTTC.

The chain is built from TRBV6-1 and TRBJ1-5; D is possibly TRBD1 (6 bases). V lost 1 base, J lost 9 bases, and 16 bases lay in between. The germline gives CDR1 MNHNS, CDR2 SASEGT. The CDR3 runs to 15 residues. CDR3: CASSEGAGGRGPQHF. CDR3 nucleotides: TGTGCCAGCAGTGAAGGGGCGGGGGGCCGTGGGCCCCAGCATTTT.

This chain joins TRBV7-8 and TRBJ1-1, with 11 bases identical to TRBD1. V lost 5 bases and J lost 10; bases outside the gene matches: 6. This CDR3 region has 13 residues. Germline-derived CDR1 and CDR2 are SGHVS and FQNEAQ. CDR3 coding DNA: TGTGCCAGCAGCCCCAGGACAGGGGGCATAGCTTTCTTT. Encoded protein: CASSPRTGGIAFF.

V and J are TRBV6-5 and TRBJ2-7; the match to TRBD1 covers 12 bases. The germline gives CDR1 MNHEY, CDR2 SVGAGI. The trim removed 0 bases at V and 5 bases at J, leaving 2 bases unmatched. This CDR3 is built from 15 residues. CDR3 sequence (DNA): TGTGCCAGCAGTTACTCGGGACAGGGGGCGAACGAGCAGTACTTC. Protein: CASSYSGQGANEQYF.

The chain recombines TRBV10-3 with TRBJ2-7; D is unresolved. This CDR3 has 11 residues. Looked up from germline, CDR1 is ENHRY and CDR2 is SYGVKD. Trimming left V 6 bases short and J 5 bases short, with 8 bases between. The CDR3 sequence: CAISDMDEQYF. CDR3 sequence (DNA): TGTGCCATCAGCGACATGGACGAGCAGTACTTC.

This chain joins TRBV28 and TRBJ1-5; D not certain. The CDR3 contains 15 residues. The V gene lost 6 bases and the J gene lost 0 bases, with 12 bases spanning the gap. Germline values: CDR1 MDHEN, CDR2 SYDVKM. As DNA, the CDR3 is TGTGCCAGCAGCCTCGCCACTCATAGCAATCAGCCCCAGCATTTT. Translating gives CASSLATHSNQPQHF.

The chain joins TRBV5-1 to TRBJ1-3; weak D call: TRBD1 (5 bases). The CDR3 totals 14 residues. CDR1 and CDR2 from the germline V gene are SGHRS and YFSETQ. Trimming took 4 bases from V and 1 from J, leaving 9 bases between them. Written as DNA, the CDR3 is TGCGCCAGCAGCCTAGGGGTTTCTGGAAACACCATATATTTT. Encoded protein: CASSLGVSGNTIYF. The full variable domain, with the rest looked up from reference TRBV5-1 and TRBJ1-3, is KAGVTQTPRYLIKTRGQQVTLSCSPISGHRSVSWYQQTPGQGLQFLFEYFSETQRNKGNFPGRFSGRQFSNSRSEMNVSTLELGDSALYLCASSLGVSGNTIYFGEGSWLTVV.

This chain links TRBV15 with TRBJ1-2; D is unresolved. CDR3 length: 14 amino acids. Looked up from germline, CDR1 is LNHNV and CDR2 is YYDKDF (reference sequence). The V end lost 0 bases, the J end lost 8 bases, and 13 bases lay between the germline ends. CDR3 coding DNA: TGTGCCACCAGCAGAGATCAACAGCCGGGAGGCTACACCTTC. This gives the protein CATSRDQQPGGYTF.

This rearrangement joins TRBV2 to TRBJ1-2; 8 nucleotides line up with TRBD1. V lost 7 bases to trimming and J lost 4 bases; unmatched junction nucleotides: 8. Germline V gene data show CDR1 as SNHLY and CDR2 as FYNNEI. The CDR3 consists of 14 residues. As DNA, the CDR3 is TGTGCCAGCACCGATGGACAGGGTGTCTATGGCTACACCTTC. The encoded protein is CASTDGQGVYGYTF.